Listed below are T cell receptor beta chains from one sample, sequenced in a study of CD8 T cells in ankylosing spondylitis. TCRdb processed the 5' RACE reads anew with MiXCR; each CDR3 protein has one entry. The profile covers a few hundred thousand distinct CDR3 sequences, with about 10% appearing a single time and 6.8% taken by the ten largest. The material sequenced was blood, either unsorted or a sorted T cell fraction (not recorded which). These receptors all stem from a male donor with ankylosing spondylitis or in good health (not recorded which). Both conserved end residues are part of each CDR3.

j_call cdr3_length v_call cdr3_aa
TRBJ1-2 14 TRBV12-3/TRBV12-4 CASSFSGTGVGYTF
TRBJ2-7 13 TRBV7-8 CASSRGTFDEQYF
TRBJ2-7 13 TRBV12-3/TRBV12-4 CASKVWAVHEQYF
TRBJ2-1 15 TRBV7-7 CASSLNLAGGNEQFF
TRBJ2-7 16 TRBV5-1 CASSLNGQGSIYEQYF
TRBJ2-3 14 TRBV7-9 CASSDTTVGDTQYF
TRBJ2-5 15 TRBV27 CASSPFPREVETQYF
TRBJ1-5 15 TRBV20-1 CSASQGSGGNQPQHF
TRBJ1-1 10 TRBV20-1 CSARGGGAFF
TRBJ1-2 15 TRBV3-1 CASSPATREIDGYTF
TRBJ2-3 16 TRBV5-5 CASSLRDRVAGDTQYF
TRBJ2-7 14 TRBV7-9 CASSLQDGAYEQYF
TRBJ2-3 17 TRBV9 CASSVGARGGLTDTQYF
TRBJ2-3 17 TRBV20-1 CSAPRLAGGLTTDTQYF
TRBJ2-3 18 TRBV5-1 CASSFSGLAVFGTDTQYF
TRBJ1-1 14 TRBV10-3 CAIRDQGENTEAFF
TRBJ2-2 16 TRBV7-9 CASRARTSANTGELFF
TRBJ2-3 14 TRBV5-1 CASSLSLSVNTQYF
TRBJ2-7 13 TRBV5-1 CASINRDYYEQYF
TRBJ2-1 15 TRBV3-1 CASSQIAGGYNEQFF
TRBJ2-1 17 TRBV5-1 CASSERTSGRTYNEQFF
TRBJ2-2 17 TRBV12-3/TRBV12-4 CASSPGTSGGRTGELFF
TRBJ2-7 17 TRBV4-1 CASSQEYPAGAAYEQYF
TRBJ2-7 15 TRBV2 CASSEAGRRSYEQYF
TRBJ2-3 18 TRBV9 CASSVLAGGTGGTDTQYF
TRBJ1-2 13 TRBV10-3 CANTGNPNYGYTF
TRBJ2-5 16 TRBV12-3/TRBV12-4 CASSLGRGDRRETQYF
TRBJ2-7 14 TRBV20-1 CSARLAGGGYEQYF
TRBJ2-3 14 TRBV29-1 CSVVRLSTSDTQYF
TRBJ2-5 13 TRBV6-1 CASGLGRDVTQYF
TRBJ1-1 15 TRBV29-1 CSVEGTRLLNTEAFF
TRBJ2-2 17 TRBV7-9 CASSSTRSVAGAGELFF
TRBJ1-1 12 TRBV29-1 CSVETELGEAFF
TRBJ1-2 12 TRBV29-1 CSTRDSNYGYTF
TRBJ2-6 15 TRBV5-1 CASRQQGTGANVLTF
TRBJ2-1 15 TRBV20-1 CSAPNRLAGLNEQFF
TRBJ2-3 14 TRBV29-1 CSVNLGARSDTQYF
TRBJ2-3 15 TRBV20-1 CSASRTLLGTDTQYF
TRBJ2-1 15 TRBV10-3 CAIRTSGGPYNEQFF
TRBJ1-5 13 TRBV3-1 CASSQQSSQPQHF
TRBJ1-1 15 TRBV12-3/TRBV12-4 CASSSQTPLNTEAFF
TRBJ1-1 11 TRBV13 CASSLEGEAFF
TRBJ2-3 13 TRBV7-6 CASSFRVGDTQYF
TRBJ2-1 18 TRBV7-6 CASSSGTESGRAGDEQFF
TRBJ2-7 15 TRBV5-1 CASSLAVGPSYEQYF
TRBJ2-7 10 TRBV29-1 CSVGENEQYF